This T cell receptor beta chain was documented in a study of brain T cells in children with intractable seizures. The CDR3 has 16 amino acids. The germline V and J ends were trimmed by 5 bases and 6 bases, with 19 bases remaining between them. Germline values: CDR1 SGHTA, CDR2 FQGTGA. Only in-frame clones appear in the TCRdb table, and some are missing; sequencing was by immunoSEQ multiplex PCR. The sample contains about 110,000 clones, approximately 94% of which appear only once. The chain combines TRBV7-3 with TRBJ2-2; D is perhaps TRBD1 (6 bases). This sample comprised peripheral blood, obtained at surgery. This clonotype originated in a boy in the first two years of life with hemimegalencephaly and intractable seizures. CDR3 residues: CASSPEGGSWPGELFF. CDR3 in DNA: TGTGCCAGCAGCCCCGAAGGGGGTAGTTGGCCCGGGGAGCTGTTTTTT. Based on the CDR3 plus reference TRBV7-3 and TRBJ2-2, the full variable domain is GAGVSQTPSNKVTEKGKYVELRCDPISGHTALYWYRQSLGQGPEFLIYFQGTGAADDSGLPNDRFFAVRPEGSVSTLKIQRTERGDSAVYLCASSPEGGSWPGELFFGEGSRLTVL.